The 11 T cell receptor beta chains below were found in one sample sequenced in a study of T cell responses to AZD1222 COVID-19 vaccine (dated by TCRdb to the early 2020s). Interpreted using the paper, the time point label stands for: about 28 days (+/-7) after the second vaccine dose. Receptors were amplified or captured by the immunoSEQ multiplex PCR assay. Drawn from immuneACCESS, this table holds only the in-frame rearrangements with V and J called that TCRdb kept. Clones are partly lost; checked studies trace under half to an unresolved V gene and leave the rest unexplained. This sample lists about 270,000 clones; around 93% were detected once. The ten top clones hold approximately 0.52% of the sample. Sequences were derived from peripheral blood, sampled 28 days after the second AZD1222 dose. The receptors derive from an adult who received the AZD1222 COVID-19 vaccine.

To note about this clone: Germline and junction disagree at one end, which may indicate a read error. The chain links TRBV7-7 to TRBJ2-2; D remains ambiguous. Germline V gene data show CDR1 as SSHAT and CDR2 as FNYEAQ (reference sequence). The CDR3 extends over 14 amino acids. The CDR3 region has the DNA TGTGCTAGCAGCTTAGGGCAGAACACCGGGGAGCTGTTTTTT. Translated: CASSLGQNTGELFF.

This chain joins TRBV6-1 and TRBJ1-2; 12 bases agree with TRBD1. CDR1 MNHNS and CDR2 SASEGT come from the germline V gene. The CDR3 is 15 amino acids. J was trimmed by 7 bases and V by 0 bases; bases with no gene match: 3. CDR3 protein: CASSEAGTGGGGYTF. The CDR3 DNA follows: TGTGCCAGCAGTGAAGCGGGGACAGGGGGCGGTGGCTACACCTTC.

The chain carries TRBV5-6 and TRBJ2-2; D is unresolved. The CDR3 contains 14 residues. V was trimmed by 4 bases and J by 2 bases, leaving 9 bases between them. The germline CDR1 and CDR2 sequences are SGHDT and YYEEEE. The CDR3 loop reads CASSLGDNTGELFF. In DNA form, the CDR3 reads TGTGCCAGCAGCCTAGGAGACAACACCGGGGAGCTGTTTTTT.

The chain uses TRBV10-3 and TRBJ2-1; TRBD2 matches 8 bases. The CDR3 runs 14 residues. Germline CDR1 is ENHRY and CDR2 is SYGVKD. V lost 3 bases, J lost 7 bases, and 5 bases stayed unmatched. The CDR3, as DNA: TGTGCCATCAGTGAACGGGAGGGTGGAAATGAGCAGTTCTTC. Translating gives CAISEREGGNEQFF.

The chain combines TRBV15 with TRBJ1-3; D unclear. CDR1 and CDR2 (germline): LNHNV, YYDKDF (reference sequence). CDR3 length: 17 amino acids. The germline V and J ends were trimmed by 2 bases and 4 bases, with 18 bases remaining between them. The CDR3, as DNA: TGTGCCACCAGCAGATGGTGGGTTGGAGGGTCCGGAAACACCATATATTTT. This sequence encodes CATSRWWVGGSGNTIYF.

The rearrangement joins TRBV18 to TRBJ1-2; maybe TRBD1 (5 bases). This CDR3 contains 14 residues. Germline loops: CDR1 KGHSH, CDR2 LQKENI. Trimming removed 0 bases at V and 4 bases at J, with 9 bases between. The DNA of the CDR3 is TGTGCCAGCTCACCACCGGGGGAAAGCTATGGCTACACCTTC. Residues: CASSPPGESYGYTF. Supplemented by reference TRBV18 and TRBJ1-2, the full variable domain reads NAGVMQNPRHLVRRRGQEARLRCSPMKGHSHVYWYRQLPEEGLKFMVYLQKENIIDESGMPKERFSAEFPKEGPSILRIQQVVRGDSAAYFCASSPPGESYGYTFGSGTRLTVV.

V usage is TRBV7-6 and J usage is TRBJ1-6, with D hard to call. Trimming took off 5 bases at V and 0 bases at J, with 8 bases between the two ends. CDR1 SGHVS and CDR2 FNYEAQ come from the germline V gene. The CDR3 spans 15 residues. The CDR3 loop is CASSRIRSYNSPLHF. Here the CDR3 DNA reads TGTGCCAGCAGCCGCATTCGCTCCTATAATTCACCCCTCCACTTT.

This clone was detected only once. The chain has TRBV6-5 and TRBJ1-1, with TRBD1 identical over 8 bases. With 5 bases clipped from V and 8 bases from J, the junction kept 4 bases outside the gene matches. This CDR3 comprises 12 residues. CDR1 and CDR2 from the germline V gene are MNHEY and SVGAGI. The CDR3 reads CASSTQGEEAFF. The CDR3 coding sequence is TGTGCCAGCAGTACACAGGGGGAGGAAGCTTTCTTT.

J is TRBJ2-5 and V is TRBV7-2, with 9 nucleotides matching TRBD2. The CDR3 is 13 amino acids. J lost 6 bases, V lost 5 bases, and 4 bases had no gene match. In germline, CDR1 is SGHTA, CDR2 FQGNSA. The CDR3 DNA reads TGTGCCAGCAGCCTAGGACTAGCGAAGACCCAGTACTTC. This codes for CASSLGLAKTQYF.

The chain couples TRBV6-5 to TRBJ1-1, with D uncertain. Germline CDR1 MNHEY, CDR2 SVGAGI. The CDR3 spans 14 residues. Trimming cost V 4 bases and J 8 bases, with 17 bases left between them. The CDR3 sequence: CASSFEAARGEAFF. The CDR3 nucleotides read TGTGCCAGCAGTTTTGAGGCGGCACGTGGGGAAGCTTTCTTT.

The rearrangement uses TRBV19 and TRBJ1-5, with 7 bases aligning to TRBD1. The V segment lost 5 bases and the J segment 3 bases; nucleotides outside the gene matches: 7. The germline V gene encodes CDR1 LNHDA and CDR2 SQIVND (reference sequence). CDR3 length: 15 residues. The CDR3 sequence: CASSWDSLNNQPQHF. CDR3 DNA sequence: TGTGCCAGTAGTTGGGACAGCCTAAACAATCAGCCCCAGCATTTT.